This is a list of T cell receptor beta chains from one sample in a study of T cell responses to AZD1222 COVID-19 vaccine. The table came from immunoSEQ multiplex PCR; TCRdb's copy has only in-frame clones and leaves some out. The data contain approximately 100,000 clones, 86% of them singletons. Sequences were derived from peripheral blood, sampled on day 0 of AZD1222 vaccination. The receptors come from an adult in good health. The CDR3 runs from the conserved cysteine through the conserved F or W. The D gene is left open where the match is weak. Clone size, where shown, is once, few, many, or a class for clones that have expanded.

j_call clone_size cdr3_length d_call v_call cdr3_aa cdr3_nt
TRBJ2-1 . 15 TRBD1 TRBV18 CASSPSGTGGNEQFF TGTGCCAGCTCACCATCCGGGACAGGGGGTAATGAGCAGTTCTTC
TRBJ1-5 . 15 . TRBV27 CASSLGTLGNQPQHF TGTGCCAGCAGTTTGGGGACTCTGGGCAATCAGCCCCAGCATTTT
TRBJ2-1 . 15 TRBD2 TRBV5-4 CASSLAGGVYNEQFF TGTGCCAGCAGCTTGGCGGGAGGGGTCTACAATGAGCAGTTCTTC
TRBJ2-5 . 15 TRBD2 TRBV7-3 CASSLLASGPRGQYF TGTGCCAGCAGCTTATTGGCTAGCGGGCCCAGGGGCCAGTACTTC
TRBJ1-4 once 15 TRBD1 TRBV5-8 CASSGTGKSNEKLFF TGTGCCAGCAGCGGGACAGGGAAAAGTAATGAAAAACTGTTTTTT
TRBJ2-1 . 15 TRBD2 TRBV5-4 CASSLGLAGGGEQFF TGTGCCAGCAGCTTGGGACTAGCGGGAGGGGGGGAGCAGTTCTTC
TRBJ1-5 . 14 . TRBV3-1/TRBV3-2 CASSQEVRAQPQHF TGTGCCAGCAGCCAAGAGGTCAGGGCGCAGCCCCAGCATTTT
TRBJ2-1 . 14 TRBD2 TRBV6-4 CASSRLAGGGEQFF TGTGCCAGCAGCAGACTAGCGGGAGGCGGTGAGCAGTTCTTC
TRBJ2-5 . 12 . TRBV29-1 CSVEPDAETQYF TGCAGCGTTGAGCCGGACGCGGAGACCCAGTACTTC
TRBJ1-1 . 14 . TRBV12-5 CASGVSYRATEAFF TGTGCTAGTGGTGTCTCCTACAGGGCCACTGAAGCTTTCTTT
TRBJ1-5 . 16 . TRBV19 CASSIREGRRNQPQHF TGTGCCAGTAGTATTCGGGAGGGGAGGAGAAATCAGCCCCAGCATTTT
TRBJ2-3 . 18 TRBD2 TRBV18 CASSPLTSGRGGTDTQYF TGTGCCAGCTCACCACTCACTAGCGGGAGAGGAGGCACAGATACGCAGTATTTT
TRBJ1-4 . 16 . TRBV30 CAWSGPFVQLNEKLFF TGTGCCTGGAGTGGGCCGTTTGTGCAACTGAATGAAAAACTGTTTTTT
TRBJ1-5 . 15 TRBD1 TRBV6-5 CASSRGRDRNQPQHF TGTGCCAGCAGCAGGGGCCGGGACAGAAATCAGCCCCAGCATTTT
TRBJ2-1 . 16 TRBD2 TRBV18 CASSPPIAGGTNEQFF TGTGCCAGCTCACCACCGATAGCGGGAGGGACCAATGAGCAGTTCTTC
TRBJ1-1 . 13 . TRBV4-2 CASSQVRKDEAFF TGTGCCAGCAGCCAAGTTCGTAAGGATGAAGCTTTCTTT
TRBJ1-3 . 14 TRBD1 TRBV6-5 CASRPGQGGNTIYF TGTGCCAGCCGCCCGGGACAGGGCGGAAACACCATATATTTT
TRBJ1-5 . 15 . TRBV5-4 CASSADPGQEQPQHF TGTGCCAGCAGCGCAGATCCCGGGCAGGAACAGCCCCAGCATTTT
TRBJ1-2 . 14 . TRBV10-3 CAIPRGAGNYGYTF TGTGCCATCCCGAGAGGGGCAGGAAACTATGGCTACACCTTC
TRBJ1-2 . 14 TRBD1 TRBV24-1 CATSDWDRNYGYTF TGTGCCACCAGTGATTGGGACAGAAACTATGGCTACACCTTC
TRBJ2-1 . 13 . TRBV11-2 CASSLAASFEQFF TGTGCCAGCAGCTTAGCGGCGAGTTTTGAGCAGTTCTTC
TRBJ2-1 . 17 . TRBV9 CASSADPMSEGYNEQFF TGTGCCAGCAGCGCCGACCCTATGAGCGAGGGGTACAATGAGCAGTTCTTC
TRBJ2-7 . 12 . TRBV28 CASSLAGREQYF TGTGCCAGCAGTTTGGCAGGGCGAGAGCAGTACTTC
TRBJ2-1 . 16 TRBD2 TRBV7-2 CASSSGTSGRIDEQFF TGTGCCAGCAGCTCCGGGACTAGCGGGAGAATAGATGAGCAGTTCTTC
TRBJ1-2 . 12 . TRBV11-2 CASSALAESYTF TGTGCCAGCAGCGCCCTTGCGGAAAGCTACACCTTC
TRBJ2-7 . 15 TRBD1 TRBV6-2/TRBV6-3 CASSKQGQVNYEQYF TGTGCCAGCAGTAAACAGGGACAGGTGAACTACGAGCAGTACTTC
TRBJ2-1 . 15 TRBD2 TRBV13 CASSLGTSGYNEQFF TGTGCCAGCAGCCTCGGGACTAGCGGTTACAATGAGCAGTTCTTC
TRBJ1-2 . 13 . TRBV5-1 CASSFGTVDGYTF TGCGCCAGCAGCTTTGGGACGGTAGATGGCTACACCTTC
TRBJ2-1 . 17 TRBD2 TRBV28 CASSAGPTSGMGGEQFF TGTGCCAGCAGCGCGGGACCGACTAGCGGGATGGGAGGTGAGCAGTTCTTC
TRBJ1-5 . 13 . TRBV9 CASSAGVDQPQHF TGTGCCAGCAGCGCAGGGGTAGACCAGCCCCAGCATTTT
TRBJ2-7 . 14 TRBD1 TRBV19 CASSSWTGPHEQYF TGTGCCAGTAGTTCCTGGACAGGGCCCCACGAGCAGTACTTC
TRBJ2-3 . 19 TRBD2 TRBV24-1 CATSDITGLAGELTDTQYF TGTGCCACCAGTGATATAACGGGACTAGCGGGAGAGTTAACAGATACGCAGTATTTT
TRBJ1-3 . 16 . TRBV6-2/TRBV6-3 CASSSTGHRSGNTIYF TGTGCCAGCAGTTCCACGGGACACCGCTCTGGAAACACCATATATTTT
TRBJ1-3 . 14 . TRBV30 CAWQTGFSGNTIYF TGTGCCTGGCAGACGGGGTTCTCTGGAAACACCATATATTTT
TRBJ2-1 . 13 . TRBV11-3 CASSFGGDNEQFF TGTGCCAGCAGCTTCGGCGGGGACAATGAGCAGTTCTTC
TRBJ1-1 . 13 . TRBV30 CAWSVQPNTEAFF TGTGCCTGGAGTGTACAGCCGAACACTGAAGCTTTCTTT
TRBJ1-1 . 14 . TRBV11-2 CASSSPLGRGDTFF TGTGCCAGCAGTTCTCCTTTGGGCCGGGGGGATACTTTCTTT
TRBJ2-2 . 14 TRBD2 TRBV29-1 CSVSSGSPAGELFF TGCAGCGTTAGTAGCGGGAGTCCCGCCGGGGAGCTGTTTTTT
TRBJ2-7 . 11 . TRBV28 CASRSYYEQYF TGTGCCAGCAGATCCTACTACGAGCAGTACTTC
TRBJ2-3 once 15 TRBD2 TRBV7-2 CASSLLLAETDTQYF TGTGCCAGCAGCTTACTACTAGCGGAAACAGATACGCAGTATTTT
TRBJ1-1 . 13 . TRBV3-1/TRBV3-2 CASSGSGVTEAFF TGTGCCAGCAGCGGCTCAGGGGTGACTGAAGCTTTCTTT
TRBJ1-4 . 15 . TRBV5-1 CASSLTGRQEEKLFF TGCGCCAGCAGCCTAACAGGGAGGCAGGAGGAAAAACTGTTTTTT
TRBJ2-7 many 17 TRBD2 TRBV19 CASSPSGVVLAAYEQYF TGTGCCAGTAGTCCCAGTGGGGTCGTACTAGCGGCCTACGAGCAGTACTTC
TRBJ1-3 few 16 . TRBV7-2 CASSLGGLVSGNTIYF TGTGCCAGCAGCTTAGGGGGACTGGTCTCTGGAAACACCATATATTTT
TRBJ2-5 . 16 TRBD2 TRBV6-2/TRBV6-3 CASSYPRTSGQETQYF TGTGCCAGCAGTTACCCACGGACTAGCGGCCAAGAGACCCAGTACTTC
TRBJ2-2 . 15 TRBD1 TRBV6-5 CASSPGQTNTGELFF TGTGCCAGCAGTCCGGGACAGACGAACACCGGGGAGCTGTTTTTT
TRBJ2-7 . 15 TRBD2 TRBV5-1 CASGMGTSGSYEQYF TGCGCCAGCGGTATGGGGACTAGCGGGAGTTACGAGCAGTACTTC
TRBJ1-5 . 17 TRBD1 TRBV30 CAWSAHRGLWDNQPQHF TGTGCCTGGAGTGCCCACAGGGGGCTCTGGGATAATCAGCCCCAGCATTTT
TRBJ1-3 . 14 TRBD1 TRBV28 CASSKRGLGDTIYF TGTGCCAGCAGCAAAAGGGGGCTCGGGGACACCATATATTTT
TRBJ1-3 . 15 . TRBV12-5 CASGYGGVSGNTIYF TGTGCTAGTGGTTATGGGGGGGTTTCAGGAAACACCATATATTTT